This T cell receptor beta chain was sequenced for a study of blood T cell repertoires in COVID-19. About the research overall: Donors in the United States, Italy and Spain gave samples during acute or convalescent COVID-19. PBMCs, B-cell-depleted T cells, or T cells were the source of the cDNA or gDNA that made up the material.

The germline gives CDR1 MNHEY, CDR2 SMNVEV (reference sequence). The length of the CDR3 is 14 residues. The ends were cut back, 2 bases at V and 2 bases at J, with 10 bases in the middle. The protocol was immunoSEQ multiplex PCR, while the TCRdb copy is restricted to in-frame clones and leaves out a portion. The sample lists tens of thousands of clones, roughly 80% occurring once. The sequenced sample consisted of peripheral blood. The chain recombines TRBV27 with TRBJ2-7, with a weak D call TRBD2 (6 bases). The clonotype originates from a man aged 50 to 60 with active COVID-19. CDR3 in amino acids: CASSLDGGTYEQYF. DNA for the CDR3: TGTGCCAGCAGTTTAGACGGGGGTACCTACGAGCAGTACTTC.